Included here is one T cell receptor (beta chain) sequence, with context. The antigen is undetermined. The data derive from a study of shared clonotypes between healthy human individuals. Study-level information: Each donor had three CD4 naive, three CD4 memory, two CD8 naive and one CD8 memory plate. Findings and limits, study-wide: Despite large depth, sorted-subset datasets appeared incompletely sequenced.

The protocol was immunoSEQ multiplex PCR, while the TCRdb copy is restricted to in-frame clones and leaves out a portion. The table lists approximately 980,000 clones, over 60% of them singletons. Germline V gene lookup returns CDR1 SGHTA and CDR2 FQGNSA. This CDR3 is 14 amino acids long. Trimming left V 5 bases short and J 2 bases short, with 12 bases between. The sample was memory CD4+ T cells sorted from blood. Subset in this sample: CD45RA-negative fraction. The J gene is TRBJ2-5, the V gene TRBV7-2; tentative D call: TRBD2 (6 bases). The TCR sequence derives from a man younger than 30 in good health. This CDR3 reads CASSPPGLQETQYF. In DNA form, the CDR3 reads TGTGCCAGCAGCCCCCCTGGACTACAAGAGACCCAGTACTTC.